One sample yielded the 25 T cell receptor beta chains listed below, sequenced in a study of Ad26.COV2.S vaccination and SARS-CoV-2 variants. Data came from immunoSEQ multiplex PCR; TCRdb stores just in-frame clones and leaves some out. The sample contains around 400,000 clones, 70% to 90% of which appear only once. As to treatment: some 19 received Ad26.COV2.S at low or high dose, single or two shots; several received placebo; per-sample allocation not given. Material that was analyzed had been drawn on day 63 after the first vaccine or placebo injection. Source: peripheral blood, taken in a trial of Ad26.COV2.S vaccine versus placebo. The receptors here all came from a person between 18 and 65 years old who received the Ad26.COV2.S COVID-19 vaccine or a placebo.

This clone has a handful of counts. Other DNA sequences of this sample code for an identical CDR3. The chain recombines TRBV11-2 with TRBJ2-7; D is unclear. Trimming cost V 1 base and J 2 bases, with 9 bases left between them. This CDR3 region has 14 residues. CDR1 and CDR2 (germline): SGHAT, FQNNGV. CDR3 sequence: CASSLGPGTYEQYF. CDR3 DNA sequence: TGTGCCAGCAGCTTAGGTCCAGGTACCTACGAGCAGTACTTC.

The chain uses TRBV29-1 and TRBJ2-7; a possible D gene is TRBD2 (5 bases). Trimming removed 5 bases from V and 4 bases from J, with 15 bases in between. The CDR3 length is 13 residues. Germline-derived CDR1 and CDR2 are SQVTM and ANQGSEA. The CDR3 here is CSVRVGAKYEQYF. CDR3 bases: TGCAGCGTTCGTGTGGGAGCGAAATACGAGCAGTACTTC.

V gene TRBV7-9 combines with J gene TRBJ1-1; TRBD1 aligns across 8 bases. CDR1 SEHNR and CDR2 FQNEAQ come from the germline V gene (reference sequence). This CDR3 has 15 amino acids. The V and J ends lost 5 bases and 11 bases, in that order; junction bases with no gene match: 16. The CDR3 nucleotides are TGTGCCAGCAGCCACCGGGACAGGTCTGAACGGGGGGCTTTCTTT. It specifies CASSHRDRSERGAFF.

V is TRBV4-1 and J is TRBJ1-4; D not certain. Germline CDR1 reads MGHRA; CDR2 reads YSYEKL. Trimming left V 3 bases short and J 0 bases short, with 5 bases between. The CDR3 loop spans 14 amino acids. The DNA for the CDR3 is TGCGCCAGCAGCCATGGAACAACTAATGAAAAACTGTTTTTT. It encodes CASSHGTTNEKLFF.

This chain uses TRBV9 with TRBJ1-1; D is unresolved. V lost 4 bases and J lost 5, with 18 bases in between. The germline V gene encodes CDR1 SGDLS and CDR2 YYNGEE. The CDR3 extends over 15 amino acids. The CDR3 coding sequence is TGTGCCAGCAGCCCCCCTCGGCTGGGAGGGACTGAAGCTTTCTTT. Its translation is CASSPPRLGGTEAFF.

This chain uses TRBV9 with TRBJ2-7, with TRBD2 matching over 11 bases. This CDR3 region has 14 residues. The trim removed 2 bases at V and 9 bases at J, leaving 7 bases unmatched. Per germline, CDR1 SGDLS and CDR2 YYNGEE. DNA of the CDR3: TGTGCCAGCAGCGTTACTAGCGGGAGAGTTGGGCAGTACTTC. It translates to CASSVTSGRVGQYF.

This chain connects TRBV20-1 to TRBJ2-1, with a weak D call TRBD2 (5 bases). This CDR3 has 11 residues. CDR1 is DFQATT, CDR2 SNEGSKA, per germline (reference sequence). V was clipped by 7 bases and J by 7 bases, with 11 bases between them. In nucleotides, the CDR3 is TGCAGTGGAGGGAGAACTAATGAGCAGTTCTTC. It encodes CSGGRTNEQFF.

The chain is built from TRBV11-2 and TRBJ2-1, with D maybe TRBD2 (6 bases). With 3 bases removed from V and 1 base from J, the gap between germline ends came to 10 bases. Germline CDR1 and CDR2: SGHAT and FQNNGV. The CDR3 covers 15 residues. The CDR3 loop is CASSLRDGSYNEQFF. Here the CDR3 DNA reads TGTGCCAGCAGCTTGCGGGATGGGTCCTACAATGAGCAGTTCTTC.

This chain uses TRBV6-2 or TRBV6-3 with TRBJ2-1; TRBD2 matches at 11 bases. The CDR3 covers 17 residues. V was clipped by 6 bases and J by 4 bases; unmatched bases: 11. CDR1 and CDR2 (germline): MNHEY, SVGEGT. The CDR3 DNA reads TGTGCCAGCAGCCAAGGACTAGCGGGTGGCTTATACAATGAGCAGTTCTTC. Translation: CASSQGLAGGLYNEQFF.

The rearrangement joins TRBV11-2 to TRBJ2-1; 16 positions match TRBD2. The CDR3 is 17 amino acids. CDR1 is SGHAT and CDR2 is FQNNGV in the germline V gene. J gave up 7 bases and V 4 bases, and 7 bases lay outside the gene matches. DNA for the CDR3: TGTGCCAGCAGCTCAGGGACTAGCGGGAGGGCCAGGAATGAGCAGTTCTTC. Translation: CASSSGTSGRARNEQFF.

The chain is built from TRBV11-1 and TRBJ1-2; D is perhaps TRBD1 (6 bases). The germline gives CDR1 SGHAT, CDR2 FQDESV (reference sequence). The length of the CDR3 is 12 residues. Deletions cut 5 bases from V and 8 bases from J, with 12 bases between. DNA of the CDR3: TGTGCCAGCAGCACCTACAGGGACGGCTACACCTTC. Protein sequence: CASSTYRDGYTF.

The chain is built from TRBV7-2 and TRBJ2-7; 12 bases match TRBD2. J was trimmed by 7 bases and V by 2 bases; bases with no gene match: 3. Germline V gene data show CDR1 as SGHTA and CDR2 as FQGNSA. The CDR3 sequence is 14 residues long. CDR3 DNA: TGTGCCAGCAGCTTACTAGCGGGAGGGGGGGAGCAGTACTTC. Translated, it gives CASSLLAGGGEQYF.

The chain carries TRBV14 and TRBJ1-1; D gene unclear. The CDR3 has 13 amino acids. V lost 1 base and J 6 bases, leaving 9 bases between the germline ends. The germline gives CDR1 SGHDN, CDR2 FVKESK. CDR3 residues: CASSQGTESEAFF. The CDR3 DNA sequence: TGTGCCAGCAGCCAAGGGACGGAGTCTGAAGCTTTCTTT.

J is TRBJ2-2 and V is TRBV18; D is perhaps TRBD1 or TRBD2 (5 bases each). The germline gives CDR1 KGHSH, CDR2 LQKENI. V gave up 4 bases and J gave up 1 base, with 13 bases separating them. The CDR3 runs to 16 residues. CDR3 DNA sequence: TGTGCCAGCTCACGGTCGCAGGGACGGAACACCGGGGAGCTGTTTTTT. Residues: CASSRSQGRNTGELFF.

The chain employs TRBV6-5 and TRBJ2-6; D is unresolved. V was shortened by 2 bases and J by 0 bases, with 5 bases between the two germline ends. The CDR3 runs to 15 residues. Germline loops: CDR1 MNHEY, CDR2 SVGAGI. The CDR3 sequence is CASSYELSGANVLTF. The CDR3 DNA reads as TGTGCCAGCAGTTACGAGCTCTCTGGGGCCAACGTCCTGACTTTC.

DNA for the CDR3: TGTGCCAGCAGTTACGACGGCCCTAGGGATGAGCAGTTCTTC. Translated: CASSYDGPRDEQFF. The rearrangement links TRBV6-5 to TRBJ2-1; D gene uncertain. V was trimmed by 2 bases and J by 8 bases, leaving 13 bases between them. Germline CDR1 MNHEY, CDR2 SVGAGI. This CDR3 is 14 amino acids long.

The J gene is TRBJ2-3, the V gene TRBV2; a weak D match, TRBD2 (6 bases). The CDR3 covers 14 residues. Per germline, CDR1 SNHLY and CDR2 FYNNEI. Trimming left V 6 bases short and J 3 bases short, with 13 bases between. CDR3 protein: CASSPLGGTDTQYF. The CDR3 nucleotides read TGTGCCAGCAGCCCCTTGGGAGGTACAGATACGCAGTATTTT.

Only one count was recorded for this clone. The V gene is TRBV28, the J gene TRBJ1-2, with D maybe TRBD1 (5 bases). The CDR3 spans 13 residues. Germline CDR1 reads MDHEN; CDR2 reads SYDVKM. The V end was cut by 5 bases, the J end by 8 bases, with 15 bases between. The CDR3 loop is CASSEFTGGGYTF. Written as DNA, the CDR3 is TGTGCCAGCAGTGAATTTACAGGAGGGGGCTACACCTTC.

This chain connects TRBV11-2 to TRBJ2-1, with 12 bases lining up with TRBD2. The CDR3 contains 14 residues. The junction had 6 bases not matched to a gene; V was cut back by 5 bases and J by 10 bases. Per the germline V gene, CDR1 is SGHAT and CDR2 is FQNNGV. The chain's CDR3 is CASSPRTSGTEQFF. Written as DNA, the CDR3 is TGTGCCAGCAGCCCAAGGACTAGCGGGACCGAGCAGTTCTTC. Full variable domain (missing parts from reference TRBV11-2 and TRBJ2-1): EAGVAQSPRYKIIEKRQSVAFWCNPISGHATLYWYQQILGQGPKLLIQFQNNGVVDDSQLPKDRFSAERLKGVDSTLKIQPAKLEDSAVYLCASSPRTSGTEQFFGPGTRLTVL.

Of note for this clone: In the same sample, other DNA sequences code for this CDR3. J is TRBJ2-3 and V is TRBV5-1; possibly TRBD1 or TRBD2 for D (5 bases each). The ends were cut back, 0 bases at V and 2 bases at J, with 10 bases in the middle. Germline V lookup: CDR1 SGHRS, CDR2 YFSETQ. The CDR3 is 15 residues long. This chain's CDR3 is CASSLDRDLTDTQYF. Here the CDR3 DNA reads TGCGCCAGCAGCTTGGACCGGGACCTCACAGATACGCAGTATTTT.

The V and J genes are TRBV7-9 and TRBJ1-4; maybe TRBD1 (6 bases). V lost 1 base, J lost 8 bases, and 11 bases lay in between. Germline CDR1 reads SEHNR; CDR2 reads FQNEAQ (reference sequence). The CDR3 has 14 residues. CDR3 region: CASSLGGLDEKLFF. DNA of the CDR3: TGTGCCAGCAGCTTAGGGGGGCTGGACGAAAAACTGTTTTTT. The full variable domain, completed using reference TRBV7-9 and TRBJ1-4, is DTGVSQNPRHKITKRGQNVTFRCDPISEHNRLYWYRQTLGQGPEFLTYFQNEAQLEKSRLLSDRFSAERPKGSFSTLEIQRTEQGDSAMYLCASSLGGLDEKLFFGSGTQLSVL.

The chain has TRBV9 and TRBJ2-5, with 8 bases fitting TRBD1. Looked up from germline, CDR1 is SGDLS and CDR2 is YYNGEE. The V segment lost 3 bases and the J segment 5 bases; nucleotides outside the gene matches: 9. This CDR3 comprises 15 residues. CDR3 loop: CASSGTTGELETQYF. In DNA form, the CDR3 reads TGTGCCAGCAGCGGTACGACAGGGGAACTCGAGACCCAGTACTTC.

Comments on this clone: Distinct nucleotide sequences in the sample also encode this CDR3. The rearrangement links TRBV7-2 to TRBJ2-7; TRBD1 matches at 11 bases. V trimming: 5 bases; J trimming: 1 base; junction bases outside the gene matches: 1. The CDR3 covers 14 residues. The V gene's germline CDR1 is SGHTA and CDR2 FQGNSA. CDR3 nucleotides: TGTGCCAGCAGCCGGGACAGGGGGTCCTACGAGCAGTACTTC. It encodes CASSRDRGSYEQYF. The variable domain in full, completed from reference TRBV7-2 and TRBJ2-7, reads GAGVSQSPSNKVTEKGKDVELRCDPISGHTALYWYRQSLGQGLEFLIYFQGNSAPDKSGLPSDRFSAERTGGSVSTLTIQRTQQEDSAVYLCASSRDRGSYEQYFGPGTRLTVT.

The CDR3 protein is CASSIWADDQPQHF. For the CDR3, the DNA is TGTGCCAGTAGTATTTGGGCAGACGATCAGCCCCAGCATTTT. The rearrangement uses TRBV19 and TRBJ1-5; D not resolved. CDR3 length equals 14 residues. Trimming took 3 bases from V and 5 from J, leaving 11 bases between them. Germline CDR1 is LNHDA and CDR2 is SQIVND (reference sequence).

This clone was seen just once. V is TRBV6-1 and J is TRBJ1-2; TRBD1 is a possible D gene (6 bases). CDR1 and CDR2 from the germline V gene are MNHNS and SASEGT. The CDR3 totals 14 residues. Trimming took 0 bases from V and 8 from J, leaving 13 bases between them. CDR3 residues: CASSEASGGGGYTF. The CDR3 DNA is TGTGCCAGCAGTGAAGCATCCGGGGGCGGGGGCTACACCTTC.